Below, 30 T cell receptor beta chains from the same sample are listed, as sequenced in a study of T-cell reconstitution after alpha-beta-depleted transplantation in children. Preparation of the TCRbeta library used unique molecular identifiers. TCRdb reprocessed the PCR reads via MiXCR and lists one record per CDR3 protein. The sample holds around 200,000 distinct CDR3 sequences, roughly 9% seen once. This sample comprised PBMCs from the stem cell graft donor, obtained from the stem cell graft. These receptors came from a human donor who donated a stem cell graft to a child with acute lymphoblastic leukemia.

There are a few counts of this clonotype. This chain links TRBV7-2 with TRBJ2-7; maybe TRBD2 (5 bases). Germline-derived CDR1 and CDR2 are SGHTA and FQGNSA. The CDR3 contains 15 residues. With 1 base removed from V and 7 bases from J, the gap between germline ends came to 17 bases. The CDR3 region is CASSLVLVGDREQYF. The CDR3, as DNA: TGTGCCAGCAGCTTAGTACTCGTCGGGGATAGGGAGCAGTACTTC.

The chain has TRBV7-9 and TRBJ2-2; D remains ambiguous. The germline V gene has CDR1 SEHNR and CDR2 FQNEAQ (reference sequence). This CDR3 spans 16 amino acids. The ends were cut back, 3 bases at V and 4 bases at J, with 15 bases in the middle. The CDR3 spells CASSFLTGSGTGELFF. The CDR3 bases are TGTGCCAGCAGCTTTCTCACGGGTTCGGGCACCGGGGAGCTGTTTTTT.

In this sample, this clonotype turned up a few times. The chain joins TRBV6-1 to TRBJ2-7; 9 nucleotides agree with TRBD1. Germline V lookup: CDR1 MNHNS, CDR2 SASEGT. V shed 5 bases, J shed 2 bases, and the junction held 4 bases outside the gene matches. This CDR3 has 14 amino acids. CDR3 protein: CASSTGQGAYEQYF. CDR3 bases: TGTGCCAGCAGTACGGGACAGGGCGCCTACGAGCAGTACTTC.

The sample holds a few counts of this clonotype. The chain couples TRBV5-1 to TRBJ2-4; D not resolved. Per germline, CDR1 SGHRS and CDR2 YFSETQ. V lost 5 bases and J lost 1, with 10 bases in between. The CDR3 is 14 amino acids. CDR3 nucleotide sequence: TGCGCCAGCAGAGACCCGAGGGCCAAAAACATTCAGTACTTC. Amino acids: CASRDPRAKNIQYF.

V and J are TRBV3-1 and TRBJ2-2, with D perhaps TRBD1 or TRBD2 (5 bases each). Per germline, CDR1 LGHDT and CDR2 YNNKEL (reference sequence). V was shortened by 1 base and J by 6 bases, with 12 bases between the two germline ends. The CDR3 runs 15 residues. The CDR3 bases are TGTGCCAGCAGCCAAGTTGGCAGGGAGTCCGGGGAGCTGTTTTTT. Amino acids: CASSQVGRESGELFF.

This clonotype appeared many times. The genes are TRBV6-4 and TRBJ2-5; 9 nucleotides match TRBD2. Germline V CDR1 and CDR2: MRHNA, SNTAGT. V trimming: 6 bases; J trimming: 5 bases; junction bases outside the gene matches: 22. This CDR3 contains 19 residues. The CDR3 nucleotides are TGTGCCAGCAGCCACATCAAGGGTGCGGGGGGGCTGAAGAGGGAGACCCAGTACTTC. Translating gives CASSHIKGAGGLKRETQYF.

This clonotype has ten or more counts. The CDR3 nucleotides are TGTGCCAGCAGGGGACAGGGTTGGATGAACACTGAAGCTTTCTTT. Encoded protein: CASRGQGWMNTEAFF. V usage is TRBV6-6 and J usage is TRBJ1-1, with TRBD1 matching over 9 bases. This CDR3 spans 15 amino acids. The V gene end was trimmed by 6 bases and the J gene end by 0 bases; junction bases not matched to a gene: 5. Germline V CDR1 and CDR2: MNHNY, SVGAGI (reference sequence).

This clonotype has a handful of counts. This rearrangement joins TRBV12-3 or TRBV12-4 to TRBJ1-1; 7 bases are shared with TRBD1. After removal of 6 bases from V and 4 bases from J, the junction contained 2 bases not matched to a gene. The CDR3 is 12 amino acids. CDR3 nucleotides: TGTGCCAGCAGCCAGGGGGGCACTGAAGCTTTCTTT. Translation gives CASSQGGTEAFF.

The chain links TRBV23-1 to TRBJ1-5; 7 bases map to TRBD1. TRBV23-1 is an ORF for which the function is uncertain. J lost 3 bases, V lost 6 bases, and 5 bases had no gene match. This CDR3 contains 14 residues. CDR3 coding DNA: TGCGCCAGCAGAAAGGGGGCCCCCAATCAGCCCCAGCATTTT. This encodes CASRKGAPNQPQHF.

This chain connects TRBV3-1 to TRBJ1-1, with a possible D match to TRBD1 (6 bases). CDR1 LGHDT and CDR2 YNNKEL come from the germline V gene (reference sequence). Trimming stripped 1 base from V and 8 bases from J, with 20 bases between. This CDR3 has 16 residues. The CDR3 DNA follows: TGTGCCAGCAGCCAAGTGTTTCAGGGGATACCGGACGAAGCTTTCTTT. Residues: CASSQVFQGIPDEAFF.

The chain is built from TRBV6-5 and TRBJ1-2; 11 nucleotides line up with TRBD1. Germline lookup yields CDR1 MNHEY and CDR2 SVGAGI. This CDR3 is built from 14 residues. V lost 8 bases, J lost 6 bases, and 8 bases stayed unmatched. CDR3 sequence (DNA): TGTGCCAGCCATGGACAGGGGGCAATTGATGGCTACACCTTC. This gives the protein CASHGQGAIDGYTF.

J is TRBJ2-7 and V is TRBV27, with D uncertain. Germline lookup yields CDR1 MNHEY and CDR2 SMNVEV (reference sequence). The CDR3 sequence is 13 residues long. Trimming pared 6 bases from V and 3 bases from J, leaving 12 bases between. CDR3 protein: CASRGPENYEQYF. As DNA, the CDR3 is TGTGCCAGCAGAGGACCAGAGAACTACGAGCAGTACTTC.

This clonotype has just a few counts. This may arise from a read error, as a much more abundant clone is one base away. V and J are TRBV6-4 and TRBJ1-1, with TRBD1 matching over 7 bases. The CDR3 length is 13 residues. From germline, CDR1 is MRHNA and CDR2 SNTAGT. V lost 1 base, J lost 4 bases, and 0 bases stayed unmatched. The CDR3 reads CASSDWTGTEAFF. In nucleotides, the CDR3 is TGTGCCAGCAGTGACTGGACAGGCACTGAAGCTTTCTTT.

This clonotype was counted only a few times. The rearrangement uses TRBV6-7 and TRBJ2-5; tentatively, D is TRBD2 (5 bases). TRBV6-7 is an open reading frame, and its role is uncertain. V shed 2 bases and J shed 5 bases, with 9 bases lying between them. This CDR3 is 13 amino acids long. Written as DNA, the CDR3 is TGTGCCAGCAGTTACCCCAGAGGGGAGACCCAGTACTTC. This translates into CASSYPRGETQYF.

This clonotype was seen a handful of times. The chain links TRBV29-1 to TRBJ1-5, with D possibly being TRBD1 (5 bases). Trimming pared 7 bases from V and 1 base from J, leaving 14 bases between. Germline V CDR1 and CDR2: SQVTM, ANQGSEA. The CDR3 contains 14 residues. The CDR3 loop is CSARGGSSNQPQHF. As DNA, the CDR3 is TGCAGCGCTCGGGGCGGCTCCAGCAATCAGCCCCAGCATTTT.

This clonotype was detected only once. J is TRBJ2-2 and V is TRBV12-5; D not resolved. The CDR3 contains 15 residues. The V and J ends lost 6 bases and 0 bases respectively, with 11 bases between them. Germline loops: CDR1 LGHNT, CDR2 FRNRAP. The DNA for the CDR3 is TGTGCTAGTGGGGTGGGTCTTCCGAACACCGGGGAGCTGTTTTTT. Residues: CASGVGLPNTGELFF.

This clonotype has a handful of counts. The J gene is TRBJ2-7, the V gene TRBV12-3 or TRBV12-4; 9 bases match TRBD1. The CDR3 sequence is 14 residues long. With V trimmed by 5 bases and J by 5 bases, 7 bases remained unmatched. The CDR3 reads CASSPRTGVDEQYF. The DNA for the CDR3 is TGTGCCAGCAGTCCTCGGACAGGGGTGGACGAGCAGTACTTC.

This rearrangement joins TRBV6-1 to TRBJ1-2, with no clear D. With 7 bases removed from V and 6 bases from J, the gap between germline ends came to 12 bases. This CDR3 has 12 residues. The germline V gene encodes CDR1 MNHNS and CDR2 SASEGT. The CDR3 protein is CASNKKGNGYTF. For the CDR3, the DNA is TGTGCCAGCAACAAGAAAGGGAATGGCTACACCTTC.

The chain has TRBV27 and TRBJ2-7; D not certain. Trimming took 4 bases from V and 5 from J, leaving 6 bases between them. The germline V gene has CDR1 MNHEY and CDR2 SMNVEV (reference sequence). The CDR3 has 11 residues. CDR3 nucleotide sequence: TGTGCCAGCAGTTCCCTCGACGAGCAGTACTTC. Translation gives CASSSLDEQYF.

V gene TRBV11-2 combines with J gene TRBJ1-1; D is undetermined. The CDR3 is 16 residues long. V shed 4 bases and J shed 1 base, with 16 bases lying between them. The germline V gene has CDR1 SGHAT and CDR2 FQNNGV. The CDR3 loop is CASSSYLPRGNTEAFF. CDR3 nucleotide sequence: TGTGCCAGCAGCTCTTACCTCCCTCGAGGGAACACTGAAGCTTTCTTT.

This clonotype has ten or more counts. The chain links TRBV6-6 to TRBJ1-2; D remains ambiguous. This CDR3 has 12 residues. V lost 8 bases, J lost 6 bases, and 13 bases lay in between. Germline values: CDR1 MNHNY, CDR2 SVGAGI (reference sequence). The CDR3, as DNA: TGTGCCAGCGGACCTGACATGGATGGCTACACCTTC. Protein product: CASGPDMDGYTF.

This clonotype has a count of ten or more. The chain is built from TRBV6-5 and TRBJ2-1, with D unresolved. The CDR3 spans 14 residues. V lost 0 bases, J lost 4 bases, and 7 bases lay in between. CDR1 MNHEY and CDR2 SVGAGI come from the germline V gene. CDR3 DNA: TGTGCCAGCAGTTACTCGCTAGTTTACAATGAGCAGTTCTTC. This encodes CASSYSLVYNEQFF.

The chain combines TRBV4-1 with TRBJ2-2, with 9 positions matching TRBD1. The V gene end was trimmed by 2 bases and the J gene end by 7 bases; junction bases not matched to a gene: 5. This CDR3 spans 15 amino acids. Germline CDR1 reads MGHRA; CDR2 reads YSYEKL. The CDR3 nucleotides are TGCGCCAGCAGCCAAAAAGGACAGGGGATCGGGGAGCTGTTTTTT. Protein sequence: CASSQKGQGIGELFF.

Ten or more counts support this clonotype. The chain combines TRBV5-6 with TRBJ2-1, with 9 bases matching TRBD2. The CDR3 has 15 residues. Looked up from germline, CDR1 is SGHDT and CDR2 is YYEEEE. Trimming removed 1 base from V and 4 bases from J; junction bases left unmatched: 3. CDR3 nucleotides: TGTGCCAGCAGCTTGTTAACTAGCGGGTACAATGAGCAGTTCTTC. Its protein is CASSLLTSGYNEQFF.

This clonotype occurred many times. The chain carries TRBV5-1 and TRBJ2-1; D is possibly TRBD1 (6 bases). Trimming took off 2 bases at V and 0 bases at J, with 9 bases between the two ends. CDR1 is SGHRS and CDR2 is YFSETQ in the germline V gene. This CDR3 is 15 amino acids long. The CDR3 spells CASSLQGSSYNEQFF. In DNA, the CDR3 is TGCGCCAGCAGCTTACAGGGAAGCTCCTACAATGAGCAGTTCTTC.

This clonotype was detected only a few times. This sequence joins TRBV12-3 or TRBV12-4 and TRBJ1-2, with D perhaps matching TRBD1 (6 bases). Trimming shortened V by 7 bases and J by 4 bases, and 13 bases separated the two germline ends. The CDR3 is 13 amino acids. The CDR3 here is CASTEDSIYGYTF. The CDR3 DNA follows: TGTGCCAGCACCGAGGACAGCATCTATGGCTACACCTTC.

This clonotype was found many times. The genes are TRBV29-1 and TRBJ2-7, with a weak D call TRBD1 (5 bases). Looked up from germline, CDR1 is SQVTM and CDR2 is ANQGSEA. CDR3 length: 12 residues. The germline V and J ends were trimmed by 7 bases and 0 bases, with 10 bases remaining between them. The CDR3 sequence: CSGRQNSYEQYF. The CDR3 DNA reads TGCAGCGGGAGACAGAACTCCTACGAGCAGTACTTC.

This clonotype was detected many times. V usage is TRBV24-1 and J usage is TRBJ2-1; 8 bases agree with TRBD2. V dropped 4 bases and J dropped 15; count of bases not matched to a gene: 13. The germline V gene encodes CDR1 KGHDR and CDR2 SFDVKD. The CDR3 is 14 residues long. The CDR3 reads CATSDAPRAGGLFF. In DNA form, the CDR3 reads TGTGCCACCAGTGACGCCCCCCGCGCGGGGGGTCTGTTCTTC.

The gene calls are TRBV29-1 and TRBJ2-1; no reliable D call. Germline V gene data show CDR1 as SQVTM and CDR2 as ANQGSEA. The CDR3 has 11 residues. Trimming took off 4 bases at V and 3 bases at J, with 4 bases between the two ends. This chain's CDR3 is CSVVYYNEQFF. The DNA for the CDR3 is TGCAGCGTTGTCTACTACAATGAGCAGTTCTTC.

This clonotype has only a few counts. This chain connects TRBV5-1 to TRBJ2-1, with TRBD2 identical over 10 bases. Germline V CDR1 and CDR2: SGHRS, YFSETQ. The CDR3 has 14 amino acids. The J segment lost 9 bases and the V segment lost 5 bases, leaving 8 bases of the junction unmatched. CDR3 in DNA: TGCGCCAGCAGAAGTAGCGGGGGGACGGGTGAGCAGTTCTTC. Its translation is CASRSSGGTGEQFF. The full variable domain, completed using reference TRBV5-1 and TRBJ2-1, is KAGVTQTPRYLIKTRGQQVTLSCSPISGHRSVSWYQQTPGQGLQFLFEYFSETQRNKGNFPGRFSGRQFSNSRSEMNVSTLELGDSALYLCASRSSGGTGEQFFGPGTRLTVL.